These 16 T cell receptor beta chains were sequenced from one sample in a study of blood T cell repertoires in COVID-19. Using immunoSEQ multiplex PCR, the repertoire was profiled, and TCRdb retains in-frame clones only, with some absent. The sample yields 450,000 or so clones, 89% seen once. The sample comprised peripheral blood. These receptors originate from a woman aged 40 to 50 with COVID-19, enrolled during active disease.

The chain couples TRBV2 to TRBJ2-2; D may be TRBD2 (5 bases). V was pared by 3 bases and J by 1 base, with 6 bases between. The CDR3 loop spans 14 amino acids. CDR1 is SNHLY, CDR2 FYNNEI, per germline. The CDR3 coding sequence is TGTGCCAGCAGTGACCGGGAGAACACCGGGGAGCTGTTTTTT. Its protein product is CASSDRENTGELFF.

The chain carries TRBV6-1 and TRBJ2-7; D is perhaps TRBD2 (5 bases). The germline V gene has CDR1 MNHNS and CDR2 SASEGT. The V end lost 2 bases, the J end lost 6 bases, and 8 bases lay between the germline ends. The CDR3 is 12 amino acids. In DNA form, the CDR3 reads TGTGCCAGCAGTGAATCCGGGGTCGAGCAGTACTTC. Translation gives CASSESGVEQYF.

This chain's CDR3 is CASLPQAAIRADEQFF. Here the CDR3 DNA reads TGTGCCAGCCTCCCCCAGGCGGCTATCAGGGCTGATGAGCAGTTCTTC. The V gene is TRBV28, the J gene TRBJ2-1; D may be TRBD1 (5 bases). The CDR3 runs 16 residues. Looked up from germline, CDR1 is MDHEN and CDR2 is SYDVKM. V was cut by 8 bases and J by 8 bases, with 25 bases left in between.

V is TRBV27 and J is TRBJ2-7; D is possibly TRBD2 (5 bases). Looked up from germline, CDR1 is MNHEY and CDR2 is SMNVEV (reference sequence). This CDR3 is 15 amino acids long. Trimming left V 6 bases short and J 3 bases short, with 18 bases between. CDR3 bases: TGTGCCAGCAGCTCGAGGACGGAGGAGAGCTACGAGCAGTACTTC. Its protein is CASSSRTEESYEQYF.

This sequence joins TRBV15 and TRBJ2-7, with 9 bases lining up with TRBD1. With V trimmed by 1 base and J by 6 bases, 4 bases remained unmatched. CDR3 size: 14 residues. In germline, CDR1 is LNHNV, CDR2 YYDKDF (reference sequence). CDR3 nucleotides: TGTGCCACCAGCAGAGTGAGGACAGGGGCCGAGCAGTACTTC. As protein: CATSRVRTGAEQYF.

CDR3 loop: CAISAQGAGGNTIYF. The CDR3 coding sequence is TGTGCCATCAGTGCACAGGGAGCGGGAGGAAACACCATATATTTT. The chain uses TRBV10-3 and TRBJ1-3; tentative D call: TRBD1 (6 bases). From germline, CDR1 is ENHRY and CDR2 SYGVKD. Trimming pared 4 bases from V and 4 bases from J, leaving 14 bases between. The CDR3 runs 15 residues.

This chain uses TRBV27 with TRBJ1-1; 8 positions agree with TRBD1. There are 16 residues in the CDR3. Germline-derived CDR1 and CDR2 are MNHEY and SMNVEV (reference sequence). Unmatched junction bases numbered 7, after V lost 3 bases and J lost 1 base. CDR3 amino acids: CASSFRDRGWNTEAFF. CDR3 DNA sequence: TGTGCCAGCAGTTTCAGAGACAGGGGTTGGAACACTGAAGCTTTCTTT.

This chain links TRBV7-9 with TRBJ2-1; 10 bases agree with TRBD2. After removal of 5 bases from V and 10 bases from J, the junction contained 8 bases not matched to a gene. The germline V gene has CDR1 SEHNR and CDR2 FQNEAQ (reference sequence). This CDR3 has 14 amino acids. The CDR3 loop is CASSRAAGGLEQFF. The CDR3, as DNA: TGTGCCAGCAGCCGCGCAGCGGGGGGGCTCGAGCAGTTCTTC.

V gene TRBV6-5 combines with J gene TRBJ1-2; 10 bases are shared with TRBD1. Germline trimming cut 0 bases from V and 4 bases from J; bases unmatched to any gene: 2. Germline V CDR1 and CDR2: MNHEY, SVGAGI. CDR3 size: 15 residues. CDR3 protein: CASSYSTGGLYGYTF. The CDR3 DNA sequence: TGTGCCAGCAGTTACTCGACAGGGGGCCTCTATGGCTACACCTTC.

This clone has just one count. J is TRBJ2-2 and V is TRBV27; 9 positions agree with TRBD2. CDR1 and CDR2 (germline): MNHEY, SMNVEV (reference sequence). Germline trimming cut 6 bases from V and 6 bases from J; bases unmatched to any gene: 20. The CDR3 loop spans 19 amino acids. The CDR3 DNA is TGTGCCAGCAGATCAAAGGGTTCCCTAGCGGGATATGAGGCCGGGGAGCTGTTTTTT. It codes for CASRSKGSLAGYEAGELFF.

The chain carries TRBV24-1 and TRBJ2-1; D is ambiguous. This CDR3 comprises 15 residues. Germline values: CDR1 KGHDR, CDR2 SFDVKD. V lost 6 bases and J lost 4, with 15 bases in between. CDR3 residues: CATSRGGKPYNEQFF. As DNA, the CDR3 is TGTGCCACCAGTCGTGGCGGTAAACCGTACAATGAGCAGTTCTTC.

V and J are TRBV18 and TRBJ2-3, with a possible D match to TRBD2 (6 bases). Germline V CDR1 and CDR2: KGHSH, LQKENI. The CDR3 has 16 amino acids. V was trimmed by 2 bases and J by 2 bases, leaving 14 bases between them. For the CDR3, the DNA is TGTGCCAGCTCACCATCCAAGGGACTCATCACAGATACGCAGTATTTT. Translated: CASSPSKGLITDTQYF. Complete variable domain (other parts from reference TRBV18 and TRBJ2-3): NAGVMQNPRHLVRRRGQEARLRCSPMKGHSHVYWYRQLPEEGLKFMVYLQKENIIDESGMPKERFSAEFPKEGPSILRIQQVVRGDSAAYFCASSPSKGLITDTQYFGPGTRLTVL.

The chain links TRBV6-5 to TRBJ2-2, with 9 bases that match TRBD1. The CDR3 covers 15 residues. V lost 4 bases, J lost 3 bases, and 3 bases stayed unmatched. The germline gives CDR1 MNHEY, CDR2 SVGAGI. Written as DNA, the CDR3 is TGTGCCAGCAGTTCGCGGGACAGGGACACCGGGGAGCTGTTTTTT. This codes for CASSSRDRDTGELFF.

This chain's CDR3 is CASSLGGRDEQFF. CDR3 coding DNA: TGTGCCAGCAGCTTGGGAGGGCGGGATGAGCAGTTCTTC. This chain uses TRBV5-6 with TRBJ2-1, with a possible D match to TRBD2 (5 bases). The length of the CDR3 is 13 residues. Germline lookup yields CDR1 SGHDT and CDR2 YYEEEE. Deletions cut 0 bases from V and 8 bases from J, with 9 bases between.

The V call is TRBV19, the J call TRBJ2-3, with D perhaps TRBD2 (5 bases). V was trimmed by 1 base and J by 6 bases, leaving 8 bases between them. CDR1 is LNHDA and CDR2 is SQIVND in the germline V gene (reference sequence). CDR3 size: 13 residues. In nucleotides, the CDR3 is TGTGCCAGTAGTATAGCCTCGGGGGATACGCAGTATTTT. This translates into CASSIASGDTQYF.

The CDR3 reads CASSLAPGGQGNQETQYF. The CDR3, as DNA: TGTGCCAGCAGCTTAGCGCCCGGTGGACAGGGCAACCAAGAGACCCAGTACTTC. V usage is TRBV7-2 and J usage is TRBJ2-5; the match to TRBD1 covers 8 bases. The CDR3 has 18 amino acids. Looked up from germline, CDR1 is SGHTA and CDR2 is FQGNSA. V trimming: 0 bases; J trimming: 0 bases; junction bases outside the gene matches: 9.